This TCR beta chain was profiled in a study of T cell repertoires in ileal Crohn's disease. Germline V gene sequence: CDR1 LNHDA, CDR2 SQIVND (reference sequence). V lost 3 bases, J lost 5 bases, and 4 bases stayed unmatched. This CDR3 has 15 amino acids. Study conclusions and caveats: High-frequency clones were more common in sorted CD8 than CD4 cells. Clonal expansions were more frequent in active smokers than non-smokers at surgery. All patients with clonality above 26.8% had endoscopic recurrence.

About 500 nanograms of biopsy DNA per sample underwent TCRB immunosequencing. Method: immunoSEQ multiplex PCR; TCRdb's copy keeps in-frame clones and lacks some. The repertoire holds under 2,500 clones, with about two thirds as singletons. As for this clone: Its antigen is unknown.

The sequenced material came from ileal tissue. The V call is TRBV19, the J call TRBJ2-3; 11 bases match TRBD2. The sequence derives from an adult with Crohn's disease. The CDR3 DNA reads TGTGCCAGTAGTATCTCCGGGACTAGCGGAGATACGCAGTATTTT. Protein product: CASSISGTSGDTQYF.